This entry describes one T cell receptor (beta chain). Its matching antigen is unknown. Germline V CDR1 and CDR2: MGHDK, SYGVNS. Trimming left V 4 bases short and J 0 bases short, with 5 bases between. CDR3 length equals 13 residues. The sample comes from a study of OX40 agonist ivuxolimab in advanced cancers. Study information: Earlier treatment with anti-PD-1, anti-PD-L1 or anti-CTLA-4 was permitted, and over 35% had received some.

Libraries were prepared by immunoSEQ multiplex PCR; TCRdb keeps only in-frame clonotypes and omits some of them. The sample holds 72,000 or so clones, about 90% seen once. Study-wide points: Expanded peripheral T cell antigen specificity was not determined. By week 6 at 0.1 to 3.0 mg/kg, blood CD4+ and CD8+ T cells had expanded clonally.

This material consisted of CD4+ or CD8+ T cells sorted from blood, taken in a trial of the OX40 agonist ivuxolimab. The V and J genes are TRBV25-1 and TRBJ2-3; D ambiguous. This TCR came from an adult with an advanced solid tumor such as melanoma, head and neck, liver or kidney cancer. In DNA form, the CDR3 reads TGTGCCAGCAGTGTTCCTAGCACAGATACGCAGTATTTT. Its protein is CASSVPSTDTQYF.